The 14 T cell receptor beta chains listed next were all sequenced from one sample in a study of metastatic and nonmetastatic thyroid tumors. TCRdb re-analyzed the PCR reads using MiXCR. The data hold 20,000 to 25,000 clones, with approximately 16% observed a single time. Patients were all untreated before their thyroid surgery. What was sequenced was blood. The receptor source for this set is a male donor with papillary thyroid cancer or a benign thyroid nodule (not recorded which). Some clones in this sample may be carry-over from other donors' samples.

This clone was seen at least ten times. A single base separates this from a much larger clone, so it may be a read error. DNA for the CDR3: TGTGCCACCGGTGAGCCGGGGACAGGGGGAACGGAGACCCAGTACTTC. It translates to CATGEPGTGGTETQYF. The gene calls are TRBV24-1 and TRBJ2-5; 11 nucleotides agree with TRBD1. The V gene's germline CDR1 is KGHDR and CDR2 SFDVKD. This CDR3 is built from 16 residues.

This clone was counted many times. The V call is TRBV2, the J call TRBJ1-6, with D perhaps matching TRBD1 (5 bases). This CDR3 has 15 residues. Germline assignment: CDR1 SNHLY and CDR2 FYNNEI. V was shortened by 4 bases and J by 5 bases, with 12 bases between the two germline ends. CDR3 residues: CASSVRDSNNSPLHF. The CDR3 DNA sequence: TGTGCCAGCAGTGTACGAGACAGCAATAATTCACCCCTCCACTTT.

This clone was recorded many times. The chain uses TRBV6-2 or TRBV6-3 and TRBJ2-7; 9 bases are a match to TRBD1. The CDR3 is 18 residues long. Germline CDR1 is MNHEY and CDR2 is SVGEGT. The trim removed 6 bases at V and 6 bases at J, leaving 21 bases unmatched. The CDR3 DNA is TGTGCCAGCAGCGACCGGGACAGGGTGCTCCCTTACAGGGGCGAGCAGTACTTC. Its translation: CASSDRDRVLPYRGEQYF.

This clone came up a few times. Possible read error: a much larger clone is one base away. Other DNA variants within this sample encode the same CDR3. The V and J genes are TRBV12-3 or TRBV12-4 and TRBJ2-5; TRBD2 might be the D (5 bases). The CDR3 is 12 residues long. CDR3 sequence (DNA): TGTGCCAGTAGTTTGGATCGGGGTCCCCAGTACTTC. It yields the protein CASSLDRGPQYF.

This clone was found many times. V gene TRBV9 combines with J gene TRBJ2-1, with 9 bases aligning to TRBD2. With V trimmed by 4 bases and J by 5 bases, 7 bases remained unmatched. There are 15 residues in the CDR3. Germline-derived CDR1 and CDR2 are SGDLS and YYNGEE. The CDR3 loop reads CASSYRTSANNEQFF. DNA for the CDR3: TGTGCCAGCAGCTACCGGACTAGCGCAAACAATGAGCAGTTCTTC.

This clone was seen more than once but under ten times. This chain joins TRBV6-5 and TRBJ2-7; unclear D gene. V lost 5 bases and J lost 3, with 2 bases in between. Per germline, CDR1 MNHEY and CDR2 SVGAGI. The length of the CDR3 is 10 residues. CDR3 sequence (DNA): TGTGCCAGCAGTAACTACGAGCAGTACTTC. Translating it yields CASSNYEQYF.

The CDR3 loop is CASRPGPAYGYTF. Written as DNA, the CDR3 is TGTGCCAGCAGGCCGGGCCCAGCCTATGGCTACACCTTC. J is TRBJ1-2 and V is TRBV28; D not certain. The germline V gene encodes CDR1 MDHEN and CDR2 SYDVKM. Trimming pared 6 bases from V and 4 bases from J, leaving 12 bases between. This CDR3 has 13 amino acids.

By sample fraction, this clone is medium-sized. The V and J genes are TRBV2 and TRBJ2-7; D unresolved. The CDR3 has 12 amino acids. Per the germline V gene, CDR1 is SNHLY and CDR2 is FYNNEI. Between the trimmed V and J ends, which lost 4 bases and 6 bases, there was a span of 10 bases. CDR3 DNA: TGTGCCAGCAGTGTTGAGCGATCCGAGCAGTACTTC. It encodes CASSVERSEQYF.

The sample holds a few counts of this clone. The V and J genes are TRBV28 and TRBJ1-5; possibly TRBD1 for D (5 bases). CDR3 length: 13 amino acids. V lost 7 bases and J lost 11, with 18 bases in between. The germline V gene encodes CDR1 MDHEN and CDR2 SYDVKM. CDR3 region: CASTPGTVLSQHF. The CDR3 DNA sequence: TGTGCCAGCACCCCCGGGACCGTCCTGTCCCAGCATTTT.

This clone was seen repeatedly, ten times or more. The chain recombines TRBV5-1 with TRBJ1-1; D possibly corresponds to TRBD1 (6 bases). The CDR3 is 14 residues long. In germline, CDR1 is SGHRS, CDR2 YFSETQ. V lost 2 bases, J lost 4 bases, and 12 bases lay in between. In DNA, the CDR3 is TGCGCCAGCAGCTTACAGGGTTTTGGCACTGAAGCTTTCTTT. It codes for CASSLQGFGTEAFF.

This clone was observed many times. The CDR3 DNA reads as TGTGCCAGCAGCTTACCCTATAGGGGAGGGAAAGAGACCCAGTACTTC. Translated: CASSLPYRGGKETQYF. The chain uses TRBV7-9 and TRBJ2-5; 7 bases align to TRBD2. The CDR3 length is 16 residues. CDR1 and CDR2 (germline): SEHNR, FQNEAQ (reference sequence). Unmatched junction bases numbered 9, after V lost 2 bases and J lost 3 bases.

The V call is TRBV11-2, the J call TRBJ2-3; 10 positions match TRBD2. The CDR3 is 14 residues long. The V gene end was trimmed by 0 bases and the J gene end by 10 bases; junction bases not matched to a gene: 4. Germline CDR1 SGHAT, CDR2 FQNNGV. This CDR3 is CASSLDPAGGAQYF. Written as DNA, the CDR3 is TGTGCCAGCAGCTTAGATCCAGCGGGAGGGGCGCAGTATTTT.

This clone was found many times. The gene calls are TRBV5-1 and TRBJ2-7, with a weak D call TRBD1 (6 bases). This CDR3 has 15 residues. Per the germline V gene, CDR1 is SGHRS and CDR2 is YFSETQ. Trimming cost V 0 bases and J 1 base, with 11 bases left between them. DNA of the CDR3: TGCGCCAGCAGCTTGGACCCCAGGGGTTCCTACGAGCAGTACTTC. Translated, it gives CASSLDPRGSYEQYF.

This clone was seen at least ten times. J is TRBJ2-5 and V is TRBV2; TRBD2 matches at 8 bases. This CDR3 is built from 15 residues. After removal of 1 base from V and 6 bases from J, the junction contained 7 bases not matched to a gene. The germline CDR1 and CDR2 sequences are SNHLY and FYNNEI. CDR3 residues: CASSEDSGEAKTQYF. The CDR3 region has the DNA TGTGCCAGCAGTGAAGATAGCGGGGAGGCTAAGACCCAGTACTTC.